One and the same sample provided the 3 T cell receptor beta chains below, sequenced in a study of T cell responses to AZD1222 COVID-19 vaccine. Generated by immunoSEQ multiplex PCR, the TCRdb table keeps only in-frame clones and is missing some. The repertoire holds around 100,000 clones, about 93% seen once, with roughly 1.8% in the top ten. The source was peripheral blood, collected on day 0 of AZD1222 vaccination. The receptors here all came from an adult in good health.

The CDR3 coding sequence is TGTGCCAGCAGTTTATCGAAGGCGGGGACCTATGAAGCTTTCTTT. Translated: CASSLSKAGTYEAFF. The J gene is TRBJ1-1, the V gene TRBV27; possible D gene TRBD1, 5 bases. CDR3 length: 15 amino acids. Trimming left V 0 bases short and J 7 bases short, with 15 bases between. Germline assignment: CDR1 MNHEY and CDR2 SMNVEV (reference sequence).

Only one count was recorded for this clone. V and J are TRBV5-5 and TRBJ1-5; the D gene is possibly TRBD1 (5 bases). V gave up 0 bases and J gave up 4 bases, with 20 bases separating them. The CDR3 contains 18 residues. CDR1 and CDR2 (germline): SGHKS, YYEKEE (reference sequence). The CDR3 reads CASSLGPTGGGRNQPQHF. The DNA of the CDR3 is TGTGCCAGCAGCTTGGGTCCTACAGGAGGTGGTAGAAATCAGCCCCAGCATTTT. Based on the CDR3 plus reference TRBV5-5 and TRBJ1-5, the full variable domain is DAGVTQSPTHLIKTRGQQVTLRCSPISGHKSVSWYQQVLGQGPQFIFQYYEKEERGRGNFPDRFSARQFPNYSSELNVNALLLGDSALYLCASSLGPTGGGRNQPQHFGDGTRLSIL.

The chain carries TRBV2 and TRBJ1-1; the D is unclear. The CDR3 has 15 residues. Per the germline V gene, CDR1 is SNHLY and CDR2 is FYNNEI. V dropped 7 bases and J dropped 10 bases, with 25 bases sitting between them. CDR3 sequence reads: CASKRENGNYKGAFF. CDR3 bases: TGTGCCAGCAAGAGAGAAAATGGAAATTATAAGGGAGCTTTCTTT.